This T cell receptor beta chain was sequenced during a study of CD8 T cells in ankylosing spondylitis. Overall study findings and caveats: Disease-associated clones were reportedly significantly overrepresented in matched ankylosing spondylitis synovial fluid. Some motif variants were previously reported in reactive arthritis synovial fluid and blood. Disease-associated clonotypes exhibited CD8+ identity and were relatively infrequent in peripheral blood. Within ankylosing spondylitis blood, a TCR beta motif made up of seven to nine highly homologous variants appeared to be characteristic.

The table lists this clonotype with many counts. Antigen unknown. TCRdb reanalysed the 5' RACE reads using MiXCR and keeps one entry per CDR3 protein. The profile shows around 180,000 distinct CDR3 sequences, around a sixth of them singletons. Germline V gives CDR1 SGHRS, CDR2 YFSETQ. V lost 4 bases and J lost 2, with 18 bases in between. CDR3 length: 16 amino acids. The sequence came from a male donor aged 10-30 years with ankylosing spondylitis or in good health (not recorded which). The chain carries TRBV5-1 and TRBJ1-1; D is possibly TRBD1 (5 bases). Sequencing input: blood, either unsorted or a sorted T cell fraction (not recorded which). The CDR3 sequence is CASSRDLGTTNTEAFF. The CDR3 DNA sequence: TGCGCCAGCAGCAGGGACCTTGGGACCACAAACACTGAAGCTTTCTTT.